This TCR beta chain is drawn from a study of OX40 agonist ivuxolimab in advanced cancers. Study-wide context: Patients were under 90% male with ages about 20 to 79, mean about 65. Study results and caveats: On average, CD8+ T cells showed a greater number of expanded clones than CD4+.

On this clone itself: Its target is unknown.

Assay used: immunoSEQ multiplex PCR; TCRdb lists only in-frame clones, some missing. The sample lists around 70,000 clones; around 80% were seen once. The sequences come from CD4+ or CD8+ T cells sorted from blood, collected in a trial of the OX40 agonist ivuxolimab. The receptor was derived from an adult with an advanced solid tumor such as melanoma, head and neck, liver or kidney cancer.

CDR3 protein: CASSLTDQGAKPQHF. For the CDR3, the DNA is TGTGCCAGCAGTTTGACAGACCAGGGGGCTAAGCCCCAGCATTTT. The chain recombines TRBV28 with TRBJ1-5; 8 bases agree with TRBD1. The germline V gene has CDR1 MDHEN and CDR2 SYDVKM. Unmatched junction bases numbered 9, after V lost 3 bases and J lost 8 bases. This CDR3 region has 15 residues.